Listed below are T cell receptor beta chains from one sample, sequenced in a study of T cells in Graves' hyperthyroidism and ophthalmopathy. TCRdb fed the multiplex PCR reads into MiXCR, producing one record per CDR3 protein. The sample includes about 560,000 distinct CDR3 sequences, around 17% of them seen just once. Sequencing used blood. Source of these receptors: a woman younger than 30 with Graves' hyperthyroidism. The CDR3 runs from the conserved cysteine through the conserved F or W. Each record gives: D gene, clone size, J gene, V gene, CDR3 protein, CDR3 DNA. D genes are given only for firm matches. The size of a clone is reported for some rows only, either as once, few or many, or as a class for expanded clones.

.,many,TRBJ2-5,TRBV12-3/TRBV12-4,CASRQGTQETQYF,TGTGCCAGCAGGCAGGGTACCCAAGAGACCCAGTACTTC
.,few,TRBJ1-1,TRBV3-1,CASSQSGTLTRAFF,TGTGCCAGCAGCCAATCCGGGACCCTGACTCGGGCTTTCTTT
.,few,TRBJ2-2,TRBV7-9,CASSFSTVYTGELFF,TGTGCCAGCAGCTTTTCGACAGTCTACACCGGGGAGCTGTTTTTT
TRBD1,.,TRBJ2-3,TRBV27,CASSRDPGTGGTDTQYF,TGTGCCAGCAGCCGCGACCCCGGGACAGGGGGAACAGATACGCAGTATTTT
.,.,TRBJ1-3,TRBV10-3,CAIKTKDGGSGNTIYF,TGTGCCATCAAAACGAAGGACGGAGGCTCTGGAAACACCATATATTTT
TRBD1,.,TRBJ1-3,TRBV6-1,CASSRTGGTGNTIYF,TGTGCCAGCAGTAGAACAGGGGGCACTGGAAACACCATATATTTT
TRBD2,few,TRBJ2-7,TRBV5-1,CASSSTTSPYEQYF,TGCGCCAGCAGCTCCACGACTAGCCCCTACGAGCAGTACTTC
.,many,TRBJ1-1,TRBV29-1,CSVTDTHTEAFF,TGCAGCGTTACAGACACGCACACTGAAGCTTTCTTT
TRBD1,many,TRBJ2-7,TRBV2,CASKRPDRVPYEQYF,TGTGCCAGCAAACGCCCGGACAGGGTCCCCTACGAGCAGTACTTC
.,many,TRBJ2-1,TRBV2,CANSVEDNEQFF,TGTGCCAACAGTGTGGAAGACAATGAGCAGTTCTTC
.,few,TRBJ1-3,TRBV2,CASSEEESGNTIYF,TGTGCCAGCAGTGAAGAGGAGTCTGGAAACACCATATATTTT
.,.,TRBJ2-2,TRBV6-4,CASSDHNTGELFF,TGTGCCAGCAGTGACCATAACACCGGGGAGCTGTTTTTT
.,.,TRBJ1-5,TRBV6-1,CASRGTVGGSNQPQHF,TGTGCCAGCAGAGGGACTGTCGGGGGGAGCAATCAGCCCCAGCATTTT
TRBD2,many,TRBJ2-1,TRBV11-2,CASSLHKAGAPYNEQFF,TGTGCCAGCAGCTTACATAAGGCGGGAGCCCCCTACAATGAGCAGTTCTTC
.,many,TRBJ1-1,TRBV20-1,CSARGGRNTEAFF,TGCAGTGCTAGAGGGGGGAGGAACACTGAAGCTTTCTTT
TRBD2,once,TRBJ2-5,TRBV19,CASSSETSGAGTQYF,TGTGCCAGTAGTTCCGAGACTAGCGGGGCCGGGACCCAGTACTTC
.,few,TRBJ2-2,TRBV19,CASSIAAGSTGELFF,TGTGCCAGTAGTATAGCGGCAGGGTCCACCGGGGAGCTGTTTTTT
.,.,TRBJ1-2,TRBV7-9,CASSFCNGYTF,TGTGCCAGCAGCTTTTGCAATGGCTACACCTTC
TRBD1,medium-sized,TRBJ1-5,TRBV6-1,CASSGGTGNYQPQHF,TGTGCCAGCAGTGGAGGGACAGGAAATTATCAGCCCCAGCATTTT
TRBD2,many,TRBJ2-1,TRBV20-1,CSASAGGPLNEQFF,TGCAGTGCTAGCGCGGGAGGGCCATTAAATGAGCAGTTCTTC
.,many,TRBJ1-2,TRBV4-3,CASSLDTNYGYTF,TGCGCCAGCAGCCTGGACACCAACTATGGCTACACCTTC
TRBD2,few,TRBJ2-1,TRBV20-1,CSANLAGSYNEQFF,TGCAGTGCTAATCTAGCGGGCTCCTACAATGAGCAGTTCTTC
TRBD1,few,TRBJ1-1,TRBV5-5,CASRDQTGSDTEAFF,TGTGCCAGCAGAGATCAGACAGGGTCGGACACTGAAGCTTTCTTT
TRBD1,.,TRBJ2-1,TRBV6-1,CASRGTGTRVIGEQFF,TGTGCCAGCAGGGGGACAGGGACGCGAGTAATTGGTGAGCAGTTCTTC
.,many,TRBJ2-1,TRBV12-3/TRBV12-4,CASTLGRGGEQFF,TGTGCCAGCACCCTAGGGCGCGGTGGGGAGCAGTTCTTC
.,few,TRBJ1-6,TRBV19,CASSERGQDSPLHF,TGTGCCAGTAGTGAGCGGGGGCAGGATTCACCCCTCCACTTT
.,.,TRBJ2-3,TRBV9,CASSLGPTAPDTQYF,TGTGCCAGCAGTCTGGGGCCCACCGCACCCGATACGCAGTATTTT
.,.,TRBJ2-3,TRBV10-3,CAISFPGGEKHTDTQYF,TGTGCCATCAGTTTTCCCGGGGGCGAAAAACACACAGATACGCAGTATTTT
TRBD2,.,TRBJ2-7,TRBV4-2,CASSQDTSGSYEQYF,TGTGCCAGCAGCCAAGATACTAGCGGGAGCTACGAGCAGTACTTC
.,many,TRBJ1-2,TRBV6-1,CASSRDGGPYGYTF,TGTGCCAGCTCCCGAGACGGGGGGCCCTATGGCTACACCTTC
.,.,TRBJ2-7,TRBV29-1,CSVGLDRTYEQYF,TGCAGCGTTGGGCTTGACAGAACCTACGAGCAGTACTTC
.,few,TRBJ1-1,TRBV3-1,CASSQARGRKNTEAFF,TGTGCCAGCAGCCAAGCAAGAGGCAGGAAAAACACTGAAGCTTTCTTT
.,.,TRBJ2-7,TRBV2,CASGRDGIYEQYF,TGTGCCAGCGGTAGGGACGGGATCTACGAGCAGTACTTC
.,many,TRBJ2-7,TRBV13,CASSEGALGSPLSEQYF,TGTGCCAGCAGCGAAGGAGCCCTCGGGTCCCCTCTAAGCGAGCAGTACTTC
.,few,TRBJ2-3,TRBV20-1,CSVDEGGLRDTQYF,TGCAGTGTCGATGAAGGCGGCCTTCGGGATACGCAGTATTTT
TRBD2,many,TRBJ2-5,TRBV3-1,CASSPTLAGPQETQYF,TGTGCCAGCAGCCCAACCCTAGCGGGACCACAAGAGACCCAGTACTTC
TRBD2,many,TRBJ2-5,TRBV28,CASGRGLAGDPRAETQYF,TGTGCCAGCGGGAGGGGACTAGCGGGAGATCCAAGGGCAGAGACCCAGTACTTC
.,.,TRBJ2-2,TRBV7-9,CAGLGAGELFF,TGTGCCGGCTTAGGGGCCGGGGAGCTGTTTTTT
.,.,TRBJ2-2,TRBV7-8,CASSLYYTGELFF,TGTGCCAGCAGCCTATACTACACCGGGGAGCTGTTTTTT
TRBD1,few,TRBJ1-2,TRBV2,CASSDGTGKDGYTF,TGTGCCAGCAGTGACGGGACAGGGAAGGATGGCTACACCTTC
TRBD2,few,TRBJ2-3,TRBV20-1,CSARASGSDSDTQYF,TGCAGTGCTAGAGCCAGCGGGAGTGACTCGGATACGCAGTATTTT
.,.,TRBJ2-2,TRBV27,CASSLSKFRGLVGELFF,TGTGCCAGCAGTTTATCGAAGTTCCGGGGTTTGGTCGGGGAGCTGTTTTTT
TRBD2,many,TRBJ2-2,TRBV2,CASSLRASGRKTGELFF,TGTGCCAGCAGCCTAAGGGCTAGCGGGCGAAAAACCGGGGAGCTGTTTTTT
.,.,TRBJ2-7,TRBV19,CASSIQRGSYEQYF,TGTGCCAGTAGTATCCAAAGGGGTAGCTACGAGCAGTACTTC
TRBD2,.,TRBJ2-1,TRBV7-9,CASSLVGVLAEHNEQFF,TGTGCCAGCAGCTTAGTTGGAGTACTAGCGGAACACAATGAGCAGTTCTTC
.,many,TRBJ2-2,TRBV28,CASSPLADSNTGELFF,TGTGCCAGCAGTCCCCTCGCAGATTCGAACACCGGGGAGCTGTTTTTT
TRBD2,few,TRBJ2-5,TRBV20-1,CSAISGTSGRGETQYF,TGCAGTGCCATTTCCGGGACTAGCGGGAGAGGGGAGACCCAGTACTTC
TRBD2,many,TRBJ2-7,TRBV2,CASSDPTSGGTSYEQYF,TGTGCCAGCAGTGATCCAACTAGCGGGGGGACCTCCTACGAGCAGTACTTC
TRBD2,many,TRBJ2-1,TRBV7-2,CASSLVGRGGSSYNEQFF,TGTGCCAGCAGCTTAGTAGGACGCGGGGGGAGCTCCTACAATGAGCAGTTCTTC
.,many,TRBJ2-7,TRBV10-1,CASSVGFNEQYF,TGCGCCAGCAGTGTGGGGTTCAACGAGCAGTACTTC
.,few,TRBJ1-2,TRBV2,CASSEMGDGYTF,TGTGCCAGCTCAGAGATGGGCGATGGCTACACCTTC
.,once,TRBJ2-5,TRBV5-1,CASSPGLGKETQYF,TGCGCCAGCAGCCCGGGACTGGGAAAAGAGACCCAGTACTTC
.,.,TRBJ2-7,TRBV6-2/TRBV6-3,CASRWQSSYEQYF,TGTGCCAGCCGCTGGCAAAGCTCCTACGAGCAGTACTTC
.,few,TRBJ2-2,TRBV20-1,CSARPTANTGELFF,TGCAGTGCAAGACCGACAGCGAACACCGGGGAGCTGTTTTTT
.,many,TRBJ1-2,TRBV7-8,CASSYGAGTDLNYGYTF,TGTGCCAGCAGCTACGGGGCCGGCACAGACTTAAACTATGGCTACACCTTC